This T cell receptor (beta chain) came from a study of T cells in Graves' hyperthyroidism and ophthalmopathy. Study-wide context: Pretreatment peripheral blood was obtained at initial diagnosis.

Inclusion characteristics of ophthalmopathy patients comprised a Clinical Activity Score of at least 3, a NOSPECS grade of at least 4, and duration under 3 months. Clinicians diagnosed patients from clinical symptoms, serum thyroxine and TRAb, thyroid ultrasound and orbital computed tomography. Looked up from germline, CDR1 is MNHEY and CDR2 is SMNVEV (reference sequence). The CDR3 is made up of 16 amino acids. The V end lost 0 bases, the J end lost 3 bases, and 13 bases lay between the germline ends. Amplification of TCR beta CDR3 regions was performed using RNA transcripts as template. The HTBI primer set was used in a first-round RT-PCR of the TCR CDR3. TCRdb called the multiplex PCR reads again in MiXCR, with one record for every CDR3 protein. The sample carries about 530,000 distinct CDR3 sequences, approximately 17% recorded once.

This TCR came from a woman younger than 35 with Graves' ophthalmopathy. Sequencing was done on a sample of blood. This sequence joins TRBV27 and TRBJ2-3, with D possibly TRBD2 on 6 matching bases. The CDR3 DNA reads TGTGCCAGCAGTTTATCGGGCATTAGCGGAACAGATACGCAGTATTTT. Its protein is CASSLSGISGTDTQYF.